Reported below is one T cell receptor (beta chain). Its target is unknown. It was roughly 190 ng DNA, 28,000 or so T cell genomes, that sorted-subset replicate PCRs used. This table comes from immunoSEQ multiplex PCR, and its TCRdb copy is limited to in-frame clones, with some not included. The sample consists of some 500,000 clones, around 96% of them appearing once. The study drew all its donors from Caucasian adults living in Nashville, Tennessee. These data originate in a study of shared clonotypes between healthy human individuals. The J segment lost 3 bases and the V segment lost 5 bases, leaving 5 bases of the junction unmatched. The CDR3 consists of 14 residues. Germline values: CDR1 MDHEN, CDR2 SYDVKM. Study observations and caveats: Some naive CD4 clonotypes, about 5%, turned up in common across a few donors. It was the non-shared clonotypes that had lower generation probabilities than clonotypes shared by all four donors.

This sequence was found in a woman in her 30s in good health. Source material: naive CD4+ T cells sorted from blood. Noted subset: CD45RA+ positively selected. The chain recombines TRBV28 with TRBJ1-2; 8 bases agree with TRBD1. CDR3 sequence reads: CASSEAGQDYGYTF. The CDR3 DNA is TGTGCCAGCAGTGAGGCGGGACAGGACTATGGCTACACCTTC.